A single sample is the source of the 22 T cell receptor beta chains below, sequenced in a study of blood T cell repertoires in COVID-19. The table came from immunoSEQ multiplex PCR; TCRdb's copy has only in-frame clones and leaves some out. The repertoire holds a few hundred thousand clones, with more than 85% as singletons. The sequencing sample was made of peripheral blood. These receptors all stem from a man aged 40-50 years with active or convalescent COVID-19.

The rearrangement links TRBV5-4 to TRBJ2-1, with 12 bases lining up with TRBD2. The V and J ends lost 3 bases and 7 bases, in that order; junction bases with no gene match: 2. Germline assignment: CDR1 SGHNT and CDR2 YYREEE (reference sequence). The CDR3 has 14 residues. CDR3 region: CASSSGLAGNEQFF. The CDR3 DNA is TGTGCCAGCAGCTCCGGACTAGCGGGGAATGAGCAGTTCTTC.

This clone was picked up one time. V is TRBV27 and J is TRBJ1-6, with TRBD1 identical over 8 bases. CDR3 length equals 15 residues. Germline-derived CDR1 and CDR2 are MNHEY and SMNVEV (reference sequence). V lost 2 bases, J lost 9 bases, and 6 bases stayed unmatched. The CDR3 DNA reads TGTGCCAGCAGTTTAGAGGGACAGGCTTTTTCACCCCTCCACTTT. Its translation is CASSLEGQAFSPLHF.

J is TRBJ1-4 and V is TRBV28, with a tentative D call TRBD1 (5 bases). The CDR3 runs 15 residues. Germline V gene sequence: CDR1 MDHEN, CDR2 SYDVKM. V gave up 5 bases and J gave up 8 bases, with 18 bases separating them. DNA of the CDR3: TGTGCCAGCAGTCCCCCCAGGGATGGTGGGGAAAAACTGTTTTTT. This sequence encodes CASSPPRDGGEKLFF.

The chain combines TRBV5-1 with TRBJ1-2, with TRBD1 matching 7 bases. The CDR3 is 16 residues long. After removal of 3 bases from V and 14 bases from J, the junction contained 22 bases not matched to a gene. Germline loops: CDR1 SGHRS, CDR2 YFSETQ. CDR3: CASSSYGPQGGGRLTF. CDR3 bases: TGCGCCAGCAGCTCCTACGGACCTCAAGGGGGCGGTCGTTTGACCTTC.

The chain is built from TRBV5-1 and TRBJ2-5; a possible D gene is TRBD2 (6 bases). In germline, CDR1 is SGHRS, CDR2 YFSETQ. The CDR3 sequence is 15 residues long. V lost 1 base, J lost 4 bases, and 14 bases lay in between. DNA for the CDR3: TGCGCCAGCAGCTTGCTTACGGGAGTGGGAGAGACCCAGTACTTC. Translation: CASSLLTGVGETQYF.

This clone appeared once. The chain uses TRBV7-9 and TRBJ1-5, with D possibly TRBD1 on 5 matching bases. V was cut by 1 base and J by 6 bases, with 13 bases left in between. This CDR3 has 15 residues. Germline V gene sequence: CDR1 SEHNR, CDR2 FQNEAQ (reference sequence). The DNA of the CDR3 is TGTGCCAGCAGCTTAGGGACAACCACTGGTCAGCCCCAGCATTTT. Protein product: CASSLGTTTGQPQHF. The whole variable domain, remainder taken from reference TRBV7-9 and TRBJ1-5, is DTGVSQNPRHKITKRGQNVTFRCDPISEHNRLYWYRQTLGQGPEFLTYFQNEAQLEKSRLLSDRFSAERPKGSFSTLEIQRTEQGDSAMYLCASSLGTTTGQPQHFGDGTRLSIL.

This chain joins TRBV28 and TRBJ1-1; the D gene is possibly TRBD1 (5 bases). This CDR3 is built from 11 residues. The V end was cut by 5 bases, the J end by 7 bases, with 8 bases between. CDR1 and CDR2 from the germline V gene are MDHEN and SYDVKM. The CDR3 nucleotides are TGTGCCAGCAGTAGGGGCCATGAAGCTTTCTTT. Its protein is CASSRGHEAFF.

DNA of the CDR3: TGTGCCAGTAGTTCAGGGGGACCACGGAGGGACACTGAAGCTTTCTTT. The encoded protein is CASSSGGPRRDTEAFF. This chain connects TRBV19 to TRBJ1-1; 7 bases line up with TRBD1. V trimming: 5 bases; J trimming: 3 bases; junction bases outside the gene matches: 12. Germline V CDR1 and CDR2: LNHDA, SQIVND (reference sequence). The CDR3 consists of 16 residues.

The chain joins TRBV2 to TRBJ2-2; 7 bases map to TRBD2. This CDR3 comprises 17 residues. The junction had 13 bases not matched to a gene; V was cut back by 7 bases and J by 2 bases. Germline V gives CDR1 SNHLY, CDR2 FYNNEI. As DNA, the CDR3 is TGTGCCAGCACTACTCCGCCCGGGACTACAAACACCGGGGAGCTGTTTTTT. Its translation: CASTTPPGTTNTGELFF.

The chain joins TRBV28 to TRBJ1-6; D possibly corresponds to TRBD1 (5 bases). The CDR3 totals 13 residues. Germline CDR1 and CDR2: MDHEN and SYDVKM. Deletions cut 4 bases from V and 10 bases from J, with 11 bases between. In DNA form, the CDR3 reads TGTGCCAGCAGTTCCTACAGGAGCTCACCCCTCCACTTT. It encodes CASSSYRSSPLHF.

The chain joins TRBV7-9 to TRBJ1-5, with D hard to call. The ends were cut back, 1 base at V and 0 bases at J, with 10 bases in the middle. This CDR3 spans 16 amino acids. Germline values: CDR1 SEHNR, CDR2 FQNEAQ (reference sequence). CDR3 sequence (DNA): TGTGCCAGCAGCTTAGGGGCGAGTAATAGCAATCAGCCCCAGCATTTT. Residues: CASSLGASNSNQPQHF.

This chain connects TRBV5-1 to TRBJ1-1; possibly TRBD1 for D (5 bases). There are 13 residues in the CDR3. The ends were cut back, 5 bases at V and 1 base at J, with 9 bases in the middle. Per the germline V gene, CDR1 is SGHRS and CDR2 is YFSETQ. The CDR3: CASRLTGNTEAFF. DNA for the CDR3: TGCGCCAGCAGACTTACAGGGAACACTGAAGCTTTCTTT.

The chain couples TRBV27 to TRBJ2-7; 9 bases align to TRBD1. CDR3 size: 15 residues. V was clipped by 4 bases and J by 3 bases; unmatched bases: 7. Germline CDR1 reads MNHEY; CDR2 reads SMNVEV (reference sequence). The CDR3 spells CASSSPGQGRYEQYF. As DNA, the CDR3 is TGTGCCAGCAGTTCCCCGGGACAGGGTCGCTACGAGCAGTACTTC.

The rearrangement links TRBV3-1 (or the pseudogene TRBV3-2) to TRBJ2-3; 8 nucleotides agree with TRBD2. CDR1 is LGHDT, CDR2 YNNKEL, per germline (reference sequence). The CDR3 is made up of 15 amino acids. V dropped 4 bases and J dropped 4; count of bases not matched to a gene: 7. CDR3 region: CASSLRGGRADTQYF. In nucleotides, the CDR3 is TGTGCCAGCAGCCTTCGGGGGGGCCGGGCAGATACGCAGTATTTT.

The gene calls are TRBV13 and TRBJ1-2; 8 bases are a match to TRBD1. CDR1 is PRHDT and CDR2 is FYEKMQ in the germline V gene (reference sequence). This CDR3 has 16 amino acids. The ends lost 0 bases at V and 4 bases at J; junction bases unmatched: 7. The CDR3 sequence is CASSLGRTGGFYGYTF. CDR3 DNA sequence: TGTGCCAGCAGCTTAGGCCGCACAGGGGGGTTCTATGGCTACACCTTC.

This clone was seen only once. This chain uses TRBV6-5 with TRBJ1-5; D may be TRBD1 (6 bases). The CDR3 covers 14 residues. Trimming left V 0 bases short and J 6 bases short, with 9 bases between. Germline CDR1 is MNHEY and CDR2 is SVGAGI. The CDR3 DNA reads as TGTGCCAGCAGTTACTCGCAGGGGAGTCAGCCCCAGCATTTT. Its translation: CASSYSQGSQPQHF.

The V and J genes are TRBV6-1 and TRBJ2-7, with 7 bases that match TRBD1. Germline assignment: CDR1 MNHNS and CDR2 SASEGT. Trimming took 0 bases from V and 0 from J; bases not matched to a gene: 2. The CDR3 contains 15 residues. The CDR3 DNA reads as TGTGCCAGCAGTGAAGCGGGGGACAGCTCCTACGAGCAGTACTTC. Translated, it gives CASSEAGDSSYEQYF.

The chain has TRBV28 and TRBJ1-2; D is perhaps TRBD1 (5 bases). The V end lost 4 bases, the J end lost 8 bases, and 11 bases lay between the germline ends. Looked up from germline, CDR1 is MDHEN and CDR2 is SYDVKM. The CDR3 has 12 residues. The CDR3, as DNA: TGTGCCAGCAGTTACAGGAATGGAGGCTACACCTTC. This encodes CASSYRNGGYTF.

The chain joins TRBV4-1 to TRBJ1-5; unclear D gene. The CDR3 extends over 13 amino acids. Germline-derived CDR1 and CDR2 are MGHRA and YSYEKL. The V end lost 0 bases, the J end lost 6 bases, and 6 bases lay between the germline ends. CDR3 loop: CASSQDSVQPQHF. Written as DNA, the CDR3 is TGCGCCAGCAGCCAAGATTCTGTTCAGCCCCAGCATTTT.

The chain links TRBV19 to TRBJ2-7, with 8 bases matching TRBD2. The CDR3 loop spans 14 amino acids. From germline, CDR1 is LNHDA and CDR2 SQIVND (reference sequence). J was trimmed by 4 bases and V by 6 bases; bases with no gene match: 8. CDR3 protein: CASSPAGARYEQYF. CDR3 DNA: TGTGCCAGTAGCCCAGCGGGAGCGAGGTACGAGCAGTACTTC.

The rearrangement links TRBV9 to TRBJ1-1, with D maybe TRBD1 (5 bases). V was trimmed by 2 bases and J by 8 bases, leaving 19 bases between them. This CDR3 has 15 amino acids. The germline CDR1 and CDR2 sequences are SGDLS and YYNGEE. The CDR3 DNA follows: TGTGCCAGCAGCGTCCCGGGGGAGGGGTCGCACGAAGCTTTCTTT. Residues: CASSVPGEGSHEAFF.

The chain is built from TRBV7-3 and TRBJ2-1, with 11 bases that match TRBD1. V shed 5 bases, J shed 6 bases, and the junction held 3 bases outside the gene matches. The CDR3 consists of 14 residues. CDR1 SGHTA and CDR2 FQGTGA come from the germline V gene. The CDR3 DNA follows: TGTGCCAGCAGCGGTGGGACAGGGGGCAATGAGCAGTTCTTC. This encodes CASSGGTGGNEQFF.